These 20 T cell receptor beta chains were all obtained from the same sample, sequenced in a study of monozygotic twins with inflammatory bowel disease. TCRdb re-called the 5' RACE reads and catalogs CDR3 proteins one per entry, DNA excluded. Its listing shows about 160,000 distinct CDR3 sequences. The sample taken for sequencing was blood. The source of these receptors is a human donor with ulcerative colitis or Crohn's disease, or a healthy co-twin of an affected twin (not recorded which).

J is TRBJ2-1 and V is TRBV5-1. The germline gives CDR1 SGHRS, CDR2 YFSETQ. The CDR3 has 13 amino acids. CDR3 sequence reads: CASSLAPNNEQFF.

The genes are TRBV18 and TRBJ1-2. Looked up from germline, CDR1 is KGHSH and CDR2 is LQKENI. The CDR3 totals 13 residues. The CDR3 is CASSPDGNYGYTF. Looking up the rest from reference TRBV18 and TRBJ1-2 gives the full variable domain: NAGVMQNPRHLVRRRGQEARLRCSPMKGHSHVYWYRQLPEEGLKFMVYLQKENIIDESGMPKERFSAEFPKEGPSILRIQQVVRGDSAAYFCASSPDGNYGYTFGSGTRLTVV.

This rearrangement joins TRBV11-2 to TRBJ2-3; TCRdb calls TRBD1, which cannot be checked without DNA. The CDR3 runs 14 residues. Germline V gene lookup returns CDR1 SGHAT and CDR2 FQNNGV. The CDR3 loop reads CASSLAGSEDTQYF.

The CDR3 spells CASSGPGGLLWGELFF. The rearrangement joins TRBV9 to TRBJ2-2; TCRdb returns TRBD1, unconfirmable since there is no DNA. CDR1 and CDR2 from the germline V gene are SGDLS and YYNGEE. The CDR3 sequence is 16 residues long.

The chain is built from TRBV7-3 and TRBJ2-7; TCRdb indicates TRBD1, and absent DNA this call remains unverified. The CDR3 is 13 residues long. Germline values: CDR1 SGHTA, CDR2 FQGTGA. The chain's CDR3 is CASSFQGVYEQYF. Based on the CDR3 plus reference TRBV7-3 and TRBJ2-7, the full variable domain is GAGVSQTPSNKVTEKGKYVELRCDPISGHTALYWYRQSLGQGPEFLIYFQGTGAADDSGLPNDRFFAVRPEGSVSTLKIQRTERGDSAVYLCASSFQGVYEQYFGPGTRLTVT.

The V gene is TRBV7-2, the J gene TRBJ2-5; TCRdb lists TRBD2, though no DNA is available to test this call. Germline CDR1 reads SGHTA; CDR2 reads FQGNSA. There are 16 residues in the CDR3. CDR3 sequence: CASSLSRLAGAETQYF.

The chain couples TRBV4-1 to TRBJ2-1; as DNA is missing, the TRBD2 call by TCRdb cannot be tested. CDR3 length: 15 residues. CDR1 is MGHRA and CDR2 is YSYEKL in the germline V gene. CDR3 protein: CASSQGEWRVDEQFF.

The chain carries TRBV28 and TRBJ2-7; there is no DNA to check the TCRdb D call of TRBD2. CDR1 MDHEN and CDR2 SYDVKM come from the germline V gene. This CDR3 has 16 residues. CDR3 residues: CASSSGGSSGVTEQYF.

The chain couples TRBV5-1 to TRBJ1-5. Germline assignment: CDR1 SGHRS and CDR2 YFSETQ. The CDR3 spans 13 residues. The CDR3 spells CASRLEGNQPQHF.

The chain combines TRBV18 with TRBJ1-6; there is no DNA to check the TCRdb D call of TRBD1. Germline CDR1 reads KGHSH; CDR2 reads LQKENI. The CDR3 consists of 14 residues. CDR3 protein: CASSAGTDNSPLHF.

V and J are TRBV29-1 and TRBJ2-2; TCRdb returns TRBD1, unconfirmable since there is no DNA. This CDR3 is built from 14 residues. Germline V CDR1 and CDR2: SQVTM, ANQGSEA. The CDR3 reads CSVEPGQGVGELFF.

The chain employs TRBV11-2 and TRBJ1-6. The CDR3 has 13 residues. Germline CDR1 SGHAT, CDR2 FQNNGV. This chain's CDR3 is CASSLPVNSPLHF.

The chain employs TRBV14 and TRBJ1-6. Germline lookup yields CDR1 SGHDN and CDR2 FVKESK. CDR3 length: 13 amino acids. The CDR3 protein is CASSPLPESPLHF.

CDR3 amino acids: CASSFGRVVTYNEQFF. The V gene is TRBV5-1, the J gene TRBJ2-1; absent DNA, TCRdb's TRBD1 call cannot be checked. Germline V gene data show CDR1 as SGHRS and CDR2 as YFSETQ. This CDR3 has 16 amino acids.

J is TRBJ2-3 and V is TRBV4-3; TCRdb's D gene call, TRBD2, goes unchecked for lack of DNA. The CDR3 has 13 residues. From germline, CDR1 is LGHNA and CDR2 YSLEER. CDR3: CASSRGRAGRVYF.

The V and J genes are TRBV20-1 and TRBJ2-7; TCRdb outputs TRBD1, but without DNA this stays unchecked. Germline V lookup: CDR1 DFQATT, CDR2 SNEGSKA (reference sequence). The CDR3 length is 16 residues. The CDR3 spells CSAPATLQGRTYEQYF.

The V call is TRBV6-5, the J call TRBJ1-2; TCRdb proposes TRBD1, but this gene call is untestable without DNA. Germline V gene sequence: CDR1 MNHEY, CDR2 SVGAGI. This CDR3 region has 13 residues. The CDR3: CASRPGQTYGYTF.

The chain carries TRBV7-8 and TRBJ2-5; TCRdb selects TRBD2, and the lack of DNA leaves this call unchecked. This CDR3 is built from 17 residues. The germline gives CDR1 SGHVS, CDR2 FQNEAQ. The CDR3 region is CASSLGLAGIFQETQYF.

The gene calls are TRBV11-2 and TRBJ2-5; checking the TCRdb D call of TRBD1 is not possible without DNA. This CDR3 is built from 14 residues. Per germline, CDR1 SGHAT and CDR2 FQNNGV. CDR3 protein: CASSRTGAGETQYF.

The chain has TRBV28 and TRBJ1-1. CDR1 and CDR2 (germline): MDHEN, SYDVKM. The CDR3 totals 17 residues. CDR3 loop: CASSLYRRRSQRNEAFF.